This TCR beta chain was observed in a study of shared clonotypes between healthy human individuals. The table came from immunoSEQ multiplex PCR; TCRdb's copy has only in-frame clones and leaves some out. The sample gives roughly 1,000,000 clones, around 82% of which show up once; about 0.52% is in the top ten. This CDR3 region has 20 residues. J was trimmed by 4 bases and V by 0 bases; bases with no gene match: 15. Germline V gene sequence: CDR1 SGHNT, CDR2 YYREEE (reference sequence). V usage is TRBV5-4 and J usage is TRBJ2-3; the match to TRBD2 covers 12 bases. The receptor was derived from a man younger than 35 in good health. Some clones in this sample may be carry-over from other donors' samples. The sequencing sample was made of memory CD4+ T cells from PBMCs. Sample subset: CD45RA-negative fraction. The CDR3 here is CASSLEPWTSGTSVADTQYF. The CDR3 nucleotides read TGTGCCAGCAGCTTGGAACCTTGGACTAGCGGGACTTCTGTGGCAGATACGCAGTATTTT.